Sequencing of this T cell receptor beta chain was carried out in a study of early T cells in non-severe SARS-CoV-2 infection. Study details: Sequenced material consisted of bulk RNA (from unsorted whole blood), and chains were unpaired.

Study results and limitations: Anti-spike CD8 responses were favored by VDJdb matching, which missed private and CD4 specificities.

Individual cDNA molecules each received unique molecular identifiers attached to them. One entry per CDR3 protein, called by TCRdb with MiXCR from the 5' RACE reads. Among some 82,000 distinct CDR3 sequences listed, approximately 12% were seen once. Regarding this clonotype: Antigen unknown.

Trimming took 6 bases from V and 6 from J; bases not matched to a gene: 8. CDR1 and CDR2 from the germline V gene are MNHEY and SMNVEV (reference sequence). CDR3 size: 14 residues. This clonotype was sampled from an adult who was a healthcare worker with PCR-confirmed SARS-CoV-2 infection or an uninfected control (not recorded which). The source material was whole blood, sampled at baseline. The chain couples TRBV27 to TRBJ2-1; 7 nucleotides align to TRBD1. CDR3 sequence: CASRQQSGGNEQFF. The CDR3, as DNA: TGTGCCAGCAGACAACAGTCAGGGGGCAATGAGCAGTTCTTC.